This entry is about one T cell receptor (beta chain). This CDR3 has 14 amino acids. The V and J ends lost 6 bases and 10 bases, in that order; junction bases with no gene match: 9. Germline V lookup: CDR1 MNHEY, CDR2 SMNVEV (reference sequence). The sample comes from a study of blood T cell repertoires in COVID-19. About the research overall: The United States, Italy and Spain supplied acute and convalescent COVID-19 samples. PBMCs, B-cell-depleted T cells, or T cells provided the cDNA or gDNA that made up the material.

Under the authors' procedure: Reference gene primer amplification gave estimated nucleated cell counts. TCRdb's table, derived via immunoSEQ multiplex PCR, lists solely in-frame clones and lacks some. V, J and clone size are taken as reported in that table, and D and trimming were inferred from the DNA itself. The profile shows 150,000 to 200,000 clones, roughly nine tenths of them singletons. The TCR was taken from a man in his 70s with active or convalescent COVID-19. The material sequenced was peripheral blood. The chain uses TRBV27 and TRBJ1-4; 9 nucleotides align to TRBD1. CDR3 sequence reads: CASRGGQGYGKLFF. CDR3 nucleotide sequence: TGTGCCAGCAGGGGGGGACAGGGCTATGGAAAACTGTTTTTT.